Below, 4 T cell receptor beta chains from the same sample are listed, as sequenced in a study of blood T cell repertoires in COVID-19 (TCRdb year 2020). Receptor amplification or capture employed the immunoSEQ multiplex PCR assay. As stored in TCRdb, this immuneACCESS dataset retains in-frame rearrangements with V and J assigned. A fraction of the clones does not appear; measured against another copy, unresolved V genes explain less than half of the discrepancy, and the remainder lacks a known reason. The sample table contains over 70,000 clones; only one count was recorded for under 95% of them. In total, the top ten clones hold under 2.5% of the sample. The sample taken for sequencing was peripheral blood. The receptors were sampled from a human donor with active COVID-19. The donor label of this sample is uncertain.

This chain joins TRBV2 and TRBJ1-5; D ambiguous. The CDR3 extends over 12 amino acids. Trimming took 9 bases from V and 4 from J, leaving 10 bases between them. From germline, CDR1 is SNHLY and CDR2 FYNNEI. The CDR3: CARIWRNQPQHF. The CDR3 nucleotides read TGTGCCAGAATTTGGAGGAATCAGCCCCAGCATTTT.

This clone turned up a few times. The V call is TRBV9, the J call TRBJ2-3, with unresolved D. CDR3 length: 12 residues. The germline V gene has CDR1 SGDLS and CDR2 YYNGEE. Deletions cut 4 bases from V and 0 bases from J, with 3 bases between. The chain's CDR3 is CASSLSTDTQYF. For the CDR3, the DNA is TGTGCCAGCAGCCTAAGCACAGATACGCAGTATTTT.

V is TRBV9 and J is TRBJ2-5; the D gene is possibly TRBD1 (5 bases). CDR3 length: 14 amino acids. V lost 2 bases and J lost 3, with 11 bases in between. Germline assignment: CDR1 SGDLS and CDR2 YYNGEE. The CDR3 loop is CASSVEAGKETQYF. The CDR3 DNA reads as TGTGCCAGCAGCGTGGAAGCAGGGAAAGAGACCCAGTACTTC.

J is TRBJ1-1 and V is TRBV12-3 or TRBV12-4; D is possibly TRBD1 (5 bases). This CDR3 contains 10 residues. The V end lost 7 bases, the J end lost 10 bases, and 10 bases lay between the germline ends. CDR3 sequence reads: CASNRGTAFF. Here the CDR3 DNA reads TGTGCCAGCAACCGGGGGACAGCTTTCTTT.